The 4 T cell receptor beta chains below all came from one sample that was sequenced in a study of neoadjuvant anti-PD-1 for oral cavity cancer. The protocol was immunoSEQ multiplex PCR, while the TCRdb copy is restricted to in-frame clones and leaves out a portion. The top ten clones hold around 2.7% of a sample with 17,000 or so clones, about two thirds of them seen once. The specimen comprised PBMCs, sampled before nivolumab (anti-PD-1) treatment. Receptors were obtained from a person aged 35-79 years with oral cavity squamous cell carcinoma.

This chain uses TRBV10-3 with TRBJ1-1; 11 bases are shared with TRBD1. Losses at the gene ends were 6 bases for V and 5 bases for J; bases not matched to a gene: 11. This CDR3 spans 16 amino acids. Germline CDR1 and CDR2: ENHRY and SYGVKD. The CDR3 is CAIREDRGRESTEAFF. As DNA, the CDR3 is TGTGCCATCAGGGAGGACAGGGGGCGGGAGAGTACTGAAGCTTTCTTT.

This chain joins TRBV15 and TRBJ1-5, with D tentatively TRBD1 (6 bases). With 1 base removed from V and 7 bases from J, the gap between germline ends came to 11 bases. Germline V gene data show CDR1 as LNHNV and CDR2 as YYDKDF (reference sequence). The CDR3 spans 14 residues. The CDR3 DNA reads TGTGCCACCAGCAGAGGTGGGGGGCCGCAGCCCCAGCATTTT. This gives the protein CATSRGGGPQPQHF.

The CDR3 DNA reads as TGTGCCAGCAGCAGCAGCGGGAGGGGCTACGAGCAGTACTTC. Translating it yields CASSSSGRGYEQYF. The chain carries TRBV13 and TRBJ2-7; 10 nucleotides align to TRBD2. V shed 5 bases and J 3 bases; nucleotides not matched to a gene: 4. The length of the CDR3 is 14 residues. Looked up from germline, CDR1 is PRHDT and CDR2 is FYEKMQ (reference sequence).

This chain links TRBV30 with TRBJ2-1; no definite D call. Germline CDR1 GTSNPN, CDR2 SVGIG (reference sequence). CDR3 length equals 15 residues. Between the trimmed V and J ends, which lost 4 bases and 0 bases, there was a span of 13 bases. CDR3 sequence reads: CAWNPLLFSYNEQFF. The CDR3 nucleotides are TGTGCCTGGAATCCCCTTCTGTTCTCCTACAATGAGCAGTTCTTC.